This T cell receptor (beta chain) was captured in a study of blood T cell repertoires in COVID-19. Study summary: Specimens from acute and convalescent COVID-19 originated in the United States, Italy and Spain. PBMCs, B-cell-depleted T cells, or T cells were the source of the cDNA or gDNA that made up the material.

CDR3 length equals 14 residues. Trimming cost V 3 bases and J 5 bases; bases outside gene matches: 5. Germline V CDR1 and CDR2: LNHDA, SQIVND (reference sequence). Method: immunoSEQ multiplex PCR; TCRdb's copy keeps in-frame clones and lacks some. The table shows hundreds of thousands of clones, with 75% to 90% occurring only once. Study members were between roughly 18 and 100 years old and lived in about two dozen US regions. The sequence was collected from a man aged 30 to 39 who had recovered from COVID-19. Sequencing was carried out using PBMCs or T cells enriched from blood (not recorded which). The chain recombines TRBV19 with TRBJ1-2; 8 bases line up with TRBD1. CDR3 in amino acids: CASSIGDRLYGYTF. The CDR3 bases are TGTGCCAGTAGTATCGGGGACAGGCTTTATGGCTACACCTTC. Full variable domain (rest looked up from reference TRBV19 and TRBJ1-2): DGGITQSPKYLFRKEGQNVTLSCEQNLNHDAMYWYRQDPGQGLRLIYYSQIVNDFQKGDIAEGYSVSREKKESFPLTVTSAQKNPTAFYLCASSIGDRLYGYTFGSGTRLTVV.